The rows below give T cell receptor beta chains drawn from one sample of a study of T cell repertoires in ileal Crohn's disease. Only in-frame clones appear in the TCRdb table, and some are missing; sequencing was by immunoSEQ multiplex PCR. Seen here are 13,000 to 15,000 clones, 65% to 85% observed once, and the top ten hold under 4.5%. Sequencing used ileal tissue. All receptors derive from an adult with Crohn's disease. The CDR3 runs from the conserved cysteine through the conserved F or W. D genes are given only for firm matches. Size values are once, few and many counts, or a class for expanded clones, and some rows have none.

D gene	clone size	V gene	J gene	CDR3 protein	CDR3 DNA
TRBD2	few	TRBV28	TRBJ2-3	CASRPTGLALGDTQYF	TGTGCCAGCAGGCCGACAGGACTAGCGCTCGGAGATACGCAGTATTTT
TRBD1	medium-sized	TRBV19	TRBJ1-5	CASTLETGRGQPQHF	TGTGCCAGTACCCTCGAAACAGGCAGGGGGCAGCCCCAGCATTTT
TRBD2	-	TRBV7-2	TRBJ2-2	CASSWTSGSPGELFF	TGTGCCAGCAGCTGGACTAGCGGGAGTCCCGGGGAGCTGTTTTTT
-	-	TRBV6-1	TRBJ2-7	CASRLWGISTSEQYF	TGTGCCAGCCGTCTCTGGGGTATCTCCACCTCGGAGCAGTACTTC
-	-	TRBV27	TRBJ1-5	CASSATVNQPQHF	TGTGCCAGCAGTGCGACGGTGAATCAGCCCCAGCATTTT
TRBD2	-	TRBV30	TRBJ2-1	CAVAGGPNEQFF	TGTGCTGTAGCGGGGGGGCCCAATGAGCAGTTCTTC
-	-	TRBV7-9	TRBJ1-5	CASSSGEGSNQPQHF	TGTGCCAGCAGCTCAGGGGAGGGTAGCAATCAGCCCCAGCATTTT
-	-	TRBV5-4	TRBJ2-5	CASSLRGGEETQYF	TGTGCCAGCAGCTTGAGGGGGGGAGAGGAGACCCAGTACTTC
TRBD2	-	TRBV7-6	TRBJ2-5	CASSPGLAGGQETQYF	TGTGCCAGCAGCCCGGGACTAGCGGGGGGGCAAGAGACCCAGTACTTC
-	-	TRBV2	TRBJ1-5	CASSRYPANQPQHF	TGTGCCAGCAGTCGATACCCAGCCAATCAGCCCCAGCATTTT
TRBD2	-	TRBV7-9	TRBJ2-5	CASSLELAMEETQYF	TGTGCCAGCAGCTTAGAACTAGCGATGGAAGAGACCCAGTACTTC
-	-	TRBV5-6	TRBJ1-2	CASSWRTGYTF	TGTGCCAGCAGCTGGAGGACAGGCTACACCTTC
-	-	TRBV27	TRBJ2-2	CASSFGNTGELFF	TGTGCCAGCAGTTTCGGCAACACCGGGGAGCTGTTTTTT
TRBD1	-	TRBV28	TRBJ1-2	CASSESRGYGYTF	TGTGCCAGCAGTGAATCCAGGGGGTATGGCTACACCTTC
-	-	TRBV18	TRBJ2-2	CASSPAGTGELFF	TGTGCCAGCTCACCTGCAGGAACCGGGGAGCTGTTTTTT
TRBD1	-	TRBV4-3	TRBJ2-1	CASSQDSYRGSSNEQFF	TGCGCCAGCAGCCAAGATTCGTACAGGGGATCTAGTAATGAGCAGTTCTTC
-	-	TRBV5-6	TRBJ2-5	CASSVTPYQETQYF	TGTGCCAGCAGCGTAACTCCGTACCAAGAGACCCAGTACTTC